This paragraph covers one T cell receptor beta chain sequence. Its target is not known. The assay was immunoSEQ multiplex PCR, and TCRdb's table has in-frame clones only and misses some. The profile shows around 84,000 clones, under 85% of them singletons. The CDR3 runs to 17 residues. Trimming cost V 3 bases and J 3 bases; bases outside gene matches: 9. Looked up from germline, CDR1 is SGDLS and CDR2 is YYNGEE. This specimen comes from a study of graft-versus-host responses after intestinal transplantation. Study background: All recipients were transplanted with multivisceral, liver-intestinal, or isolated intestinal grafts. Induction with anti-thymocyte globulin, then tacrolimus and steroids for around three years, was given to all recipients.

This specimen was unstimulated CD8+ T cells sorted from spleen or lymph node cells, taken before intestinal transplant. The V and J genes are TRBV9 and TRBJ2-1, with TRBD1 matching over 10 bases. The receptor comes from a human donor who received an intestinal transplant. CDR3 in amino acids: CASSGLRTGGVYNEQFF. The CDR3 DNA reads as TGTGCCAGCAGCGGTCTCAGGACAGGGGGGGTCTACAATGAGCAGTTCTTC.